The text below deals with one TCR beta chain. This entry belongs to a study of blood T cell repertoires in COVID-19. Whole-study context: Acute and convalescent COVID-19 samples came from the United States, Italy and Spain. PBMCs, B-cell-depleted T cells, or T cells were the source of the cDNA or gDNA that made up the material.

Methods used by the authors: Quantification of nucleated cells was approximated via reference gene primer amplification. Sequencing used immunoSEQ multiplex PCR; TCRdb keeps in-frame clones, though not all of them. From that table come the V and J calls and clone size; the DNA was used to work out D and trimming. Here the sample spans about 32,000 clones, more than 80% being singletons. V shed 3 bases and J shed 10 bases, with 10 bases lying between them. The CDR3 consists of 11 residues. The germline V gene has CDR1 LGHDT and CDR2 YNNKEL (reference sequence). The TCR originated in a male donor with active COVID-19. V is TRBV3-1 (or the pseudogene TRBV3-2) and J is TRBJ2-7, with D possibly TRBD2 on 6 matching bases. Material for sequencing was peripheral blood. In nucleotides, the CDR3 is TGTGCCAGCAGCCAGGCGGGAAGCCAGTACTTC. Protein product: CASSQAGSQYF.